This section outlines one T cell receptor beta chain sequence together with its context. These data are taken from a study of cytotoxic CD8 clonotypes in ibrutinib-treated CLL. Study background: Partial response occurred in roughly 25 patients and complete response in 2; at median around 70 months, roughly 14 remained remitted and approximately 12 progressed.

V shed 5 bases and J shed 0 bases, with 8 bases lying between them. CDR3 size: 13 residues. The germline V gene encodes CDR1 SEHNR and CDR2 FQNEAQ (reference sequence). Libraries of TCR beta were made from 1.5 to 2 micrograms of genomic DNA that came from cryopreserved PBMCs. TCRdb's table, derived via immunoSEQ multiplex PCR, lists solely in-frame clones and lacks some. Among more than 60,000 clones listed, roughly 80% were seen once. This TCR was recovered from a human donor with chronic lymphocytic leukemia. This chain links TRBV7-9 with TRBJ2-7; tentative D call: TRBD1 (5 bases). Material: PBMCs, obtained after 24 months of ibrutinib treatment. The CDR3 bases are TGTGCCAGCAGCCGTACAGGCTCCTACGAGCAGTACTTC. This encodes CASSRTGSYEQYF.